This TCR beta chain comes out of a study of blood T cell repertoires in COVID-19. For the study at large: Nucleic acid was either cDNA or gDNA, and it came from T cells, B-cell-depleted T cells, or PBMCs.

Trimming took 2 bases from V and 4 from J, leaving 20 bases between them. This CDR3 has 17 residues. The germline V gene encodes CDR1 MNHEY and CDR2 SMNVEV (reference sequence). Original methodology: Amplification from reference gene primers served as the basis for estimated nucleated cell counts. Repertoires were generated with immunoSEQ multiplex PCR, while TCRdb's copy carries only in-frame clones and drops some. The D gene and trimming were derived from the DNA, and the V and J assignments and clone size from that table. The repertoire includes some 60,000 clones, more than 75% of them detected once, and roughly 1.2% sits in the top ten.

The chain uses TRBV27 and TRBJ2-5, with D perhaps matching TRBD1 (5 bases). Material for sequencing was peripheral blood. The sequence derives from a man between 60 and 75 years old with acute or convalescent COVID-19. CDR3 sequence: CASSLGKGAGPGETQYF. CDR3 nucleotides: TGTGCCAGCAGTTTAGGAAAAGGGGCAGGGCCGGGAGAGACCCAGTACTTC.